This TCR beta chain was profiled in a study of OX40 agonist ivuxolimab in advanced cancers. Assay: immunoSEQ multiplex PCR; the TCRdb copy retains only in-frame clones and omits some. Among about 56,000 clones, around 81% were seen once, and the ten largest hold about 4.8%. About this clone itself: Antigen unknown.

Germline CDR1 is MNHNY and CDR2 is SVGAGI (reference sequence). The CDR3 loop spans 16 amino acids. The V end lost 6 bases, the J end lost 0 bases, and 18 bases lay between the germline ends. It was autoimmune disease history or systemic immunosuppression that excluded patients. General observations from the study: CD8+ T cells averaged more expanded clones than CD4+. At 0.1 to 3.0 mg/kg, clonal expansion of CD4+ and CD8+ blood T cells had occurred by week 6.

This TCR was sampled from an adult with an advanced solid tumor such as melanoma, head and neck, liver or kidney cancer. The V and J genes are TRBV6-6 and TRBJ2-7; the D gene is possibly TRBD2 (5 bases). The material sequenced was CD4+ or CD8+ T cells sorted from blood, taken in a trial of the OX40 agonist ivuxolimab. This CDR3 is CASRTPDGGPSYEQYF. The CDR3 region has the DNA TGTGCCAGCAGAACGCCCGACGGAGGTCCCTCCTACGAGCAGTACTTC.